The clone carrying this TCR beta chain was detected a few times. Germline V gene data show CDR1 as SGHRS and CDR2 as YFSETQ. This CDR3 has 16 residues. Trimming took 1 base from V and 9 from J; bases not matched to a gene: 10. Each CDR3 protein is one row after TCRdb ran MiXCR on the RT-PCR reads. The sample carries about a million distinct CDR3 sequences, roughly 18% recorded once. The data originate from a study of patients and donors after allogeneic stem cell transplantation. The origin of this receptor is a human donor who was either an allogeneic HSCT recipient or a stem cell or donor lymphocyte infusion donor (not recorded which). It is not recorded whose cells these are; they may come from a transplant donor. This chain uses TRBV5-1 with TRBJ2-1, with 10 bases identical to TRBD2. Input material: blood, either unsorted or a sorted T cell fraction (not recorded which). Written as DNA, the CDR3 is TGCGCCAGCAGCTTGTCGGAAGCGGGAGGGCCTTTTGAGCAGTTCTTC. Amino acids: CASSLSEAGGPFEQFF.